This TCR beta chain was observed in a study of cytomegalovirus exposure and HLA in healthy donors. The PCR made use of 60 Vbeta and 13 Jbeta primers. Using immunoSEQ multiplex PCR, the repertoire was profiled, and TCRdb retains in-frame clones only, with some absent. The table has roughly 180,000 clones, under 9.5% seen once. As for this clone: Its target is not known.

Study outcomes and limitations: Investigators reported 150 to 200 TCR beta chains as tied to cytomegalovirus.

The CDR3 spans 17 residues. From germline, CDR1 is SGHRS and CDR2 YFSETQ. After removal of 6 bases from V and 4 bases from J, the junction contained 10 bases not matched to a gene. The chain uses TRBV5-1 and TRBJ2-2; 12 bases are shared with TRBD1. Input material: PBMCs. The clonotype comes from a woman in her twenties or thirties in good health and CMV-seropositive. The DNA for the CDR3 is TGCGCCAGCACCCCCGGGACAGGGGGCTTTGGCACCGGGGAGCTGTTTTTT. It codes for CASTPGTGGFGTGELFF.